This T cell receptor (beta chain) was captured in a study of cytomegalovirus exposure and HLA in healthy donors. Worth noting for this clone: Its antigen is undetermined.

Sequencing was performed with immunoSEQ multiplex PCR; in TCRdb, only in-frame clones are kept and a portion is missing. The repertoire consists of 250,000 to 400,000 clones, with roughly 87% occurring once and the leading ten covering 0.9% to 1%. The germline V gene encodes CDR1 SGHVS and CDR2 FNYEAQ. After removal of 5 bases from V and 1 base from J, the junction contained 6 bases not matched to a gene. The CDR3 contains 15 residues. Whole-study findings and limits: Specificity of a few CMV-associated chains for CMV antigens was verified in vitro. The classifier reportedly diagnosed cytomegalovirus status with high sensitivity and specificity.

This TCR was recovered from a man younger than 45 in good health and CMV-seronegative. Sequencing input: PBMCs. V gene TRBV7-6 combines with J gene TRBJ1-1; 8 nucleotides agree with TRBD1. The CDR3 sequence is CASSPKDRANTEAFF. The CDR3 DNA follows: TGTGCCAGCAGCCCTAAGGACAGGGCGAACACTGAAGCTTTCTTT. Full variable domain (remainder filled in from reference TRBV7-6 and TRBJ1-1): GAGVSQSPRYKVTKRGQDVALRCDPISGHVSLYWYRQALGQGPEFLTYFNYEAQQDKSGLPNDRFSAERPEGSISTLTIQRTEQRDSAMYRCASSPKDRANTEAFFGQGTRLTVV.